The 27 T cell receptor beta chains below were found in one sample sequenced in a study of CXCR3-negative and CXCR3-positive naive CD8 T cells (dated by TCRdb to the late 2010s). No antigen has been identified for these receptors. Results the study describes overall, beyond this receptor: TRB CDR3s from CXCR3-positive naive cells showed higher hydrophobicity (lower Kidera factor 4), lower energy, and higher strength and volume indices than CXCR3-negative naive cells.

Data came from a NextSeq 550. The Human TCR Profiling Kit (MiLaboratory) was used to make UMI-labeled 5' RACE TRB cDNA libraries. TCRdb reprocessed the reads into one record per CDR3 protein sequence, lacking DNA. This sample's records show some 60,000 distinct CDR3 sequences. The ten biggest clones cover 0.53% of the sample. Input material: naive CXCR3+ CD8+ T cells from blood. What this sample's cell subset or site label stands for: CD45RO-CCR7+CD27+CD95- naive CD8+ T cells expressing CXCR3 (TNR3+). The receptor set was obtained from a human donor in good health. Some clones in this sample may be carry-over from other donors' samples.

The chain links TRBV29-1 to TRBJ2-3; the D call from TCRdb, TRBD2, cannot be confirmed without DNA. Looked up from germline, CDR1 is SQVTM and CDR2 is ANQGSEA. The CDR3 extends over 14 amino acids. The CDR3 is CSTLAGASTDTQYF.

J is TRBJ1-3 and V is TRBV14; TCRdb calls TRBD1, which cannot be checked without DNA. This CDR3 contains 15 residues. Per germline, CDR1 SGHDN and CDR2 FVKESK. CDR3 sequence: CASSQERGSGNTIYF.

The CDR3 is CSVEEAGSDEQYF. V and J are TRBV29-1 and TRBJ2-7; TCRdb lists TRBD1, though no DNA is available to test this call. CDR3 length: 13 residues. Per the germline V gene, CDR1 is SQVTM and CDR2 is ANQGSEA.

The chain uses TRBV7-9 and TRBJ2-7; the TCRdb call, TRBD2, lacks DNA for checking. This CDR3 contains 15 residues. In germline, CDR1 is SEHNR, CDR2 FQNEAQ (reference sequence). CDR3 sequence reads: CASSWAGLAGDEQYF.

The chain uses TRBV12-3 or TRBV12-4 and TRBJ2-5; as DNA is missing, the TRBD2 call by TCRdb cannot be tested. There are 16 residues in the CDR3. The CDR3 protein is CASSPATSGPQETQYF.

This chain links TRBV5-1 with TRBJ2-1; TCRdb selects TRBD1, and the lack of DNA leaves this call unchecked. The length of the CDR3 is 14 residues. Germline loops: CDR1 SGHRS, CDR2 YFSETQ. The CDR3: CASSQRQGGNEQFF.

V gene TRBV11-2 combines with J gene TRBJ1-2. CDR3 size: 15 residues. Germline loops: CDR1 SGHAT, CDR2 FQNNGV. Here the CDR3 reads CASSWAGGSHYGYTF.

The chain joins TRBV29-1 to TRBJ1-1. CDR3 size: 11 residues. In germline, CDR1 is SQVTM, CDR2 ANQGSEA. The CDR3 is CSVRVSAEAFF.

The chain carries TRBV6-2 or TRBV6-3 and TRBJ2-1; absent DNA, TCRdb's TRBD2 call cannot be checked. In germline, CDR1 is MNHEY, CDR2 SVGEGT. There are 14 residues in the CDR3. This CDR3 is CASRGTRGLGEQFF.

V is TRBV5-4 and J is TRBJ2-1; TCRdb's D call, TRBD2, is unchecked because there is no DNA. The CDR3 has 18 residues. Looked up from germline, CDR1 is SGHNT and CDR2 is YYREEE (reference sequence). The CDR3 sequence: CASSLLLAGTSSYNEQFF.

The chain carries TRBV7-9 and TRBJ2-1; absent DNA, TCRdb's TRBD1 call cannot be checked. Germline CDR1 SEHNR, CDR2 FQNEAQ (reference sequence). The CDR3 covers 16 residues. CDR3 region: CASSLAAGRTHNEQFF. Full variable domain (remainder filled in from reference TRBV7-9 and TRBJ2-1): DTGVSQNPRHKITKRGQNVTFRCDPISEHNRLYWYRQTLGQGPEFLTYFQNEAQLEKSRLLSDRFSAERPKGSFSTLEIQRTEQGDSAMYLCASSLAAGRTHNEQFFGPGTRLTVL.

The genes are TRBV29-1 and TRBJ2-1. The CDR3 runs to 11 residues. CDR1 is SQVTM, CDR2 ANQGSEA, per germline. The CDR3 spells CSVLGFNEQFF.

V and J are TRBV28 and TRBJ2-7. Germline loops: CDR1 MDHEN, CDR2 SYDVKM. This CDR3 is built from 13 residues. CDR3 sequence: CATLRRPSYEQYF.

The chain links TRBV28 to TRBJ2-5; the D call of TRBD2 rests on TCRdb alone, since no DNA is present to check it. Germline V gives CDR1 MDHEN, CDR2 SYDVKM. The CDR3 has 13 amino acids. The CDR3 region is CASSPRLGETQYF. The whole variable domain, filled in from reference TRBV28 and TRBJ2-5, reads DVKVTQSSRYLVKRTGEKVFLECVQDMDHENMFWYRQDPGLGLRLIYFSYDVKMKEKGDIPEGYSVSREKKERFSLILESASTNQTSMYLCASSPRLGETQYFGPGTRLLVL.

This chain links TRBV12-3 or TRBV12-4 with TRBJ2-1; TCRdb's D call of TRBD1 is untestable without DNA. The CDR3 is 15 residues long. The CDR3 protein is CASSLAGAGLNEQFF.

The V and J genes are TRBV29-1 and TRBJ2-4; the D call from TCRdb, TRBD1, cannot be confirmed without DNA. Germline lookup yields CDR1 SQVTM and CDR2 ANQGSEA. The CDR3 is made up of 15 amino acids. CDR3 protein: CSFIPGAVAKNIQYF.

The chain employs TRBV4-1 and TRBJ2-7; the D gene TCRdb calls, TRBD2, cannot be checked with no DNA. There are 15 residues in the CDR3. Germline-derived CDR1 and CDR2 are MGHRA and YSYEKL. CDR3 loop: CASSHSSGGSYEQYF.

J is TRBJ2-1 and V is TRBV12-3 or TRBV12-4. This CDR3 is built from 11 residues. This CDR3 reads CASRLGFEQFF.

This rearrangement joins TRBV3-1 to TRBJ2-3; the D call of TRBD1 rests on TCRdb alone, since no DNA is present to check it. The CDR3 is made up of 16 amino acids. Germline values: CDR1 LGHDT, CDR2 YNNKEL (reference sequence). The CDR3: CASSPPMAGATDTQYF.

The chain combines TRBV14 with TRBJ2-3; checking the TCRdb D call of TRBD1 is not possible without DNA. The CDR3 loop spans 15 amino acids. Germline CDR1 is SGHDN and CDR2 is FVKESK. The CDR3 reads CASSIFGGITDTQYF.

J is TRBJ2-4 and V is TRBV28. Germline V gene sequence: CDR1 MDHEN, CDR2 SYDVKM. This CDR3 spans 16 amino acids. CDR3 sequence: CASSLLASLAKNIQYF.

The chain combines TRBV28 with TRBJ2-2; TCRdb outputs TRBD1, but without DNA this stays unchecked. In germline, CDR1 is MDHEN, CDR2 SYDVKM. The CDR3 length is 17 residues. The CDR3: CASSSPSDRGWTGELFF.

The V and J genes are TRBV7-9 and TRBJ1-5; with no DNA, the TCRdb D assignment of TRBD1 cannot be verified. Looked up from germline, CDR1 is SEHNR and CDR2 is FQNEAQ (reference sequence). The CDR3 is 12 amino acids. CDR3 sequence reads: CASSQGPQPQHF.

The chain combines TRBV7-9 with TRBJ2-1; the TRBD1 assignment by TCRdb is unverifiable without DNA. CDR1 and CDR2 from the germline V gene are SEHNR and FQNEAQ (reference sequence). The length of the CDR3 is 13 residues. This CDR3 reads CASSATGSPEQFF.

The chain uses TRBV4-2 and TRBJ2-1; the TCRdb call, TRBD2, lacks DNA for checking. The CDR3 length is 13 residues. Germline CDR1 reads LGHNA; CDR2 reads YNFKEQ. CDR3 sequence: CASGTSVYNEQFF.

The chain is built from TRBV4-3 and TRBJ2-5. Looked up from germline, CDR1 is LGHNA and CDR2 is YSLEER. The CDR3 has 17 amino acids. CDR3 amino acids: CASSQDAVMKRQETQYF.

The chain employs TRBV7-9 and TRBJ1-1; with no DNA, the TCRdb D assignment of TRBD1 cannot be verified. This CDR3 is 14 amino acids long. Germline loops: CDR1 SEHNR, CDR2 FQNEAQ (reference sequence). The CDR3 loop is CASSQQDPNTEAFF. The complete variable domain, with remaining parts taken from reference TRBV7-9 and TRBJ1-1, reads DTGVSQNPRHKITKRGQNVTFRCDPISEHNRLYWYRQTLGQGPEFLTYFQNEAQLEKSRLLSDRFSAERPKGSFSTLEIQRTEQGDSAMYLCASSQQDPNTEAFFGQGTRLTVV.